What follows is one T cell receptor (beta chain) and its context. What it binds is not known. This entry comes from a study of cytomegalovirus exposure and HLA in healthy donors. Study-wide results and caveats: Follow-up analysis later connected one missense variant in DCLRE1C with trimming of TCR beta V- and J-genes. The authors excluded some V segments, including TRBV6-2 and TRBV6-3, as indistinguishable. Generally TCR sequences proved uncommon, though certain public TCRs appeared in numerous donors.

This PCR relied on a set of 60 Vbeta primers and 13 Jbeta primers. Repertoires were generated with immunoSEQ multiplex PCR, while TCRdb's copy carries only in-frame clones and drops some. Of 200,000 to 250,000 clones detected, approximately 84% appear once; the ten largest clones hold over 0.5%. In germline, CDR1 is KGHSH, CDR2 LQKENI. CDR3 length equals 14 residues. V was pared by 2 bases and J by 4 bases, with 12 bases between. Sequencing was performed on PBMCs. This chain joins TRBV18 and TRBJ2-7; tentative D call: TRBD2 (5 bases). This TCR derives from a woman aged 40 to 49 in good health and CMV-seronegative. CDR3 sequence (DNA): TGTGCCAGCTCACCATCCGGGGAGATGTACGAGCAGTACTTC. Translated: CASSPSGEMYEQYF.